A selection of T cell receptor beta chains follows, all from one sample in a study of blood T cell repertoires in COVID-19. Sequencing used immunoSEQ multiplex PCR; TCRdb keeps in-frame clones, though not all of them. This sample yields some 120,000 clones, of which just over 90% are seen a single time; 1.8% belongs to the top ten. The sequenced material came from peripheral blood. Receptor source: a human donor with active COVID-19. The donor label of this sample is uncertain. CDR3s include the opening cysteine and the closing phenylalanine or tryptophan. A D gene is named only where the DNA matches it firmly. Only some rows state a clone size, as once, few, many or a class for expanded clones.

size	D	V	J	DNA	CDR3
-	TRBD2	TRBV27	TRBJ2-1	TGTGCCAGCAGTATAACTAGCGGGTTCAATGAGCAGTTCTTC	CASSITSGFNEQFF
-	-	TRBV27	TRBJ1-5	TGTGCCAGCAGCCTAGGCGGGGCCCGCACCCAGCATTTT	CASSLGGARTQHF
once	TRBD1	TRBV9	TRBJ2-7	TGTGCCAGCAGCGTGGGGACAGGGACCCACGAGCAGTACTTC	CASSVGTGTHEQYF
few	-	TRBV12-5	TRBJ1-1	TGTGCTAGTGCCCCGGTTGGGGCCACTGAAGCTTTCTTT	CASAPVGATEAFF
-	TRBD2	TRBV9	TRBJ2-1	TGTGCCAGCAGCGTAGCCTCCCGGACTAGCGGGTACAATGAGCAGTTCTTC	CASSVASRTSGYNEQFF
-	TRBD2	TRBV5-1	TRBJ2-2	TGCGCCAGCAGCTTGGAGACTAGCGGGGGGTTCGCCGGGGAGCTGTTTTTT	CASSLETSGGFAGELFF
-	-	TRBV9	TRBJ2-7	TGTGCCAGCAGCGCCTTACAGGGTTCAGGCGAGCAGTACTTC	CASSALQGSGEQYF
-	TRBD1	TRBV25-1	TRBJ1-2	TGTGCCAGCAGTGAAACCGGGACAGGGGCCTATGGCTACACCTTC	CASSETGTGAYGYTF
-	TRBD2	TRBV7-2	TRBJ2-7	TGTGCCAGCAGCTTGAATAAGTCGGCTAGCGGGGCCCACGAGCAGTACTTC	CASSLNKSASGAHEQYF
-	TRBD2	TRBV5-5	TRBJ2-2	TGTGCCAGCAGCCACACTAGCGTCGGGGAGCTGTTTTTT	CASSHTSVGELFF
few	-	TRBV9	TRBJ1-2	TGTGCCAGCAGCGTAGACTCCTATGGCTACACCTTC	CASSVDSYGYTF
-	TRBD1	TRBV7-9	TRBJ2-7	TGTGCCAGCAGTACCACTGGGACAGGGCTACGGGAGCAGTACTTC	CASSTTGTGLREQYF
once	-	TRBV11-2	TRBJ1-3	TGTGCCAGCAGCAGACAGACAGGCATCTCTGGAAACACCATATATTTT	CASSRQTGISGNTIYF
-	-	TRBV10-3	TRBJ1-1	TGTGCCATCAGTGAATTCCAGGGAAACTCCGTAAACACTGAAGCTTTCTTT	CAISEFQGNSVNTEAFF
-	TRBD1	TRBV5-4	TRBJ2-1	TGTGCCAGCAGCACCCCCGGGACAGGGAACAATGAGCAGTTCTTC	CASSTPGTGNNEQFF
-	TRBD1	TRBV6-5	TRBJ2-5	TGTGCCAGCAGTTACGGGACAGGGGGGGAGACCCAGTACTTC	CASSYGTGGETQYF
-	TRBD1	TRBV6-2/TRBV6-3	TRBJ1-3	TGTGCCAGCAGTCGGACAGGGCGGCGGAACACCATATATTTT	CASSRTGRRNTIYF
-	TRBD1	TRBV11-3	TRBJ2-5	TGTGCCAGCAGCCCCGGGACAGGGGAAGAGACCCAGTACTTC	CASSPGTGEETQYF
-	-	TRBV5-6	TRBJ2-5	TGTGCCAGCAGCTTGCTACAGGGGGGGGAGACCCAGTACTTC	CASSLLQGGETQYF
few	-	TRBV29-1	TRBJ2-7	TGCAGCGCCGAAAAGGGGGTTGCCGAGCAGTACTTC	CSAEKGVAEQYF
-	TRBD2	TRBV7-2	TRBJ2-1	TGTGCCAGCAGCTACCTAGCGGGGGGGCAGAATGAGCAGTTCTTC	CASSYLAGGQNEQFF
-	-	TRBV7-9	TRBJ2-1	TGTGCCAGCAGCCCTAGTGGGACTCCCATCTTC	CASSPSGTPIF
-	-	TRBV21-1	TRBJ1-2	TGTGCCAGCAGCAAAGCATACGGGACAGGGGGAATTTTCTATGGCTACACCTTC	CASSKAYGTGGIFYGYTF